This TCR beta chain was sequenced for a study of blood T cells in healthy people across ages. A J-beta primer mix and a sample-barcoded 5' primer were used in a second PCR of roughly 6 to 11 cycles. Each of the cDNA molecules was tagged by a template-switch adaptor with 12 random nucleotides. A single record per CDR3 protein comes from TCRdb applying MiXCR to the 5' RACE reads. Among some 1,800,000 distinct CDR3 sequences listed, 39% were seen once. Notes on the study in general: The study could not conclusively compare naive and antigen-experienced cells, given its unsorted PBMCs.

Germline V lookup: CDR1 SQVTM, CDR2 ANQGSEA. This CDR3 has 13 amino acids. V dropped 4 bases and J dropped 2 bases, with 11 bases sitting between them. On this clonotype itself: Its antigen is not known.

Input material: blood. This sequence was found in a human donor in good health. This rearrangement joins TRBV29-1 to TRBJ1-2; D may be TRBD1 (6 bases). The CDR3 DNA follows: TGCAGCGTTGGCGACAGGACGAACTATGGCTACACCTTC. It specifies CSVGDRTNYGYTF. Drawing the rest from reference TRBV29-1 and TRBJ1-2, the complete variable domain is SAVISQKPSRDICQRGTSLTIQCQVDSQVTMMFWYRQQPGQSLTLIATANQGSEATYESGFVIDKFPISRPNLTFSTLTVSNMSPEDSSIYLCSVGDRTNYGYTFGSGTRLTVV.